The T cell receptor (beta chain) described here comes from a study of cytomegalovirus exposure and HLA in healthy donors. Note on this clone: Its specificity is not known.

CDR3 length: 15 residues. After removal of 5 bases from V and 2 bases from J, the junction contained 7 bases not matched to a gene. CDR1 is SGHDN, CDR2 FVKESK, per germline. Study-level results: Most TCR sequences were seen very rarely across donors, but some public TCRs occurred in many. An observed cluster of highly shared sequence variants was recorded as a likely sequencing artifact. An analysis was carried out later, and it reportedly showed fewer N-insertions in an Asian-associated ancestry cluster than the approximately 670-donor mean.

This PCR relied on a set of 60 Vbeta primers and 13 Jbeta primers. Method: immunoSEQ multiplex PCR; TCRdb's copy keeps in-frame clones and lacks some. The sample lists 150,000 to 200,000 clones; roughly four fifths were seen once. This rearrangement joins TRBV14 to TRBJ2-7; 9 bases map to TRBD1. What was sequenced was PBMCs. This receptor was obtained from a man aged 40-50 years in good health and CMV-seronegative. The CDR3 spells CASSLQGALPYEQYF. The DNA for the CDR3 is TGTGCCAGCAGCTTACAGGGGGCCCTTCCCTACGAGCAGTACTTC.